A single sample gave rise to the 4 T cell receptor beta chains below, sequenced in a study of low-dose radiotherapy and immunotherapy resistance in tumors (dated by TCRdb to 2021 to 2024). Per the publication, the time point label means: before trial treatment. Sequenced using an Illumina HiSeq 2500. Superscript III and a set of TRAV- and TRBV-specific primers were used to synthesize first-strand cDNA, so that both TCRalpha and TCRbeta chains were covered. A roughly 22-cycle PCR with Phusion amplified the TCRs, pairing a constant-region primer with the adapter that was attached to the V primers. TCRdb's own reprocessing of the public reads used fastp at Q25 and MiXCR and kept productive beta chains. CDR3 protein duplicates are merged, each entry listing the most common genes and DNA. Present in this sample are 65,000 to 90,000 distinct CDR3 sequences, approximately 17% of which were seen just once. In total, the top ten clones hold 5.9% of the sample.

Sample: PBMCs, taken before treatment. The receptors originated from a male donor with prostate cancer.

The chain carries TRBV6-2 or TRBV6-3 and TRBJ1-5; D is undetermined. The CDR3 is 13 residues long. Trimming took 5 bases from V and 7 from J, leaving 12 bases between them. Germline assignment: CDR1 MNHEY and CDR2 SVGEGT. CDR3 DNA: TGTGCCAGCAGTGAAATCCAAACACAGCCCCAGCATTTT. The encoded protein is CASSEIQTQPQHF.

This clonotype has a count of ten or more. V usage is TRBV19 and J usage is TRBJ1-2; D uncertain. This CDR3 is built from 15 residues. Looked up from germline, CDR1 is LNHDA and CDR2 is SQIVND (reference sequence). V lost 3 bases and J lost 4, with 15 bases in between. CDR3 DNA: TGTGCCAGTAGTATGGTGGATTTGAGTATCTATGGCTACACCTTC. Protein: CASSMVDLSIYGYTF.

V is TRBV18 and J is TRBJ1-2; D call uncertain. Between the trimmed V and J ends, which lost 4 bases and 6 bases, there was a span of 12 bases. The CDR3 is 13 residues long. The germline V gene has CDR1 KGHSH and CDR2 LQKENI. The CDR3 sequence is CASSQSRTDGYTF. The CDR3 nucleotides are TGTGCCAGCTCACAAAGTAGAACAGATGGCTACACCTTC. Full variable domain (remainder filled in from reference TRBV18 and TRBJ1-2): NAGVMQNPRHLVRRRGQEARLRCSPMKGHSHVYWYRQLPEEGLKFMVYLQKENIIDESGMPKERFSAEFPKEGPSILRIQQVVRGDSAAYFCASSQSRTDGYTFGSGTRLTVV.

This clonotype was detected many times. The CDR3 nucleotides are TGCGCCAGCAGCTCCGGCCCTCAGGGGGGCAATCAGCCCCAGCATTTT. This codes for CASSSGPQGGNQPQHF. This rearrangement joins TRBV5-1 to TRBJ1-5; TRBD1 agrees at 7 bases. Per germline, CDR1 SGHRS and CDR2 YFSETQ. The CDR3 extends over 16 amino acids. Germline trimming cut 3 bases from V and 2 bases from J; bases unmatched to any gene: 8.